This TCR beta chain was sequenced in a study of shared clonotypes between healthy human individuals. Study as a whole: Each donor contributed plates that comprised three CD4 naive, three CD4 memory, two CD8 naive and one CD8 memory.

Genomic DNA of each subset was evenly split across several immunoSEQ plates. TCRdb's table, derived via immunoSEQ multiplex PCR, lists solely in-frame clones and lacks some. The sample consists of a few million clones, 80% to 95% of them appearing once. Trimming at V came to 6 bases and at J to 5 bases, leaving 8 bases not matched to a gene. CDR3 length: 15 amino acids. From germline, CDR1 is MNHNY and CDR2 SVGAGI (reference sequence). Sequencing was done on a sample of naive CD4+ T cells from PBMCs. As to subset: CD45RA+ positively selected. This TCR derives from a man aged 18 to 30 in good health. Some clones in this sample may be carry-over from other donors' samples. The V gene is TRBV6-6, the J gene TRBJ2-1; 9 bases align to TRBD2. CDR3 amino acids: CASSDGLAGHNEQFF. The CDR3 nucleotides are TGTGCCAGCAGCGACGGGCTAGCGGGACACAATGAGCAGTTCTTC.